The 19 T cell receptor beta chains below all came from one sample that was sequenced in a study of T cell changes during pregnancy in multiple sclerosis. Sequencing was performed with immunoSEQ multiplex PCR; in TCRdb, only in-frame clones are kept and a portion is missing. The table shows 100,000 or so clones, with about 90% occurring only once. The source material was peripheral blood, sampled after pregnancy. Receptor source: a female donor with multiple sclerosis, enrolled in a pregnancy study.

The V and J genes are TRBV27 and TRBJ1-1; D not certain. The V and J ends lost 8 bases and 0 bases respectively, with 16 bases between them. Germline CDR1 reads MNHEY; CDR2 reads SMNVEV (reference sequence). This CDR3 comprises 15 residues. This chain's CDR3 is CASRTGSLLNTEAFF. The DNA for the CDR3 is TGTGCCAGCCGTACGGGGAGTCTACTGAACACTGAAGCTTTCTTT.

The chain uses TRBV5-1 and TRBJ2-5, with D possibly matching TRBD2 (5 bases). The germline V gene has CDR1 SGHRS and CDR2 YFSETQ. Trimming took off 4 bases at V and 4 bases at J, with 17 bases between the two ends. The CDR3 runs to 15 residues. For the CDR3, the DNA is TGCGCCAGCAGCCCCAACGGACCGGCGGGAGAGACCCAGTACTTC. Translated: CASSPNGPAGETQYF.

V gene TRBV5-4 combines with J gene TRBJ2-3; perhaps TRBD2 as D (6 bases). Trimming cost V 4 bases and J 0 bases, with 12 bases left between them. Germline CDR1 is SGHNT and CDR2 is YYREEE (reference sequence). The CDR3 is made up of 15 amino acids. CDR3 sequence (DNA): TGTGCCAGCAGCCACAGGAGGGCAAGCACAGATACGCAGTATTTT. As protein: CASSHRRASTDTQYF.

This clone appeared a few times. The chain's CDR3 is CASSFSGGEKLFF. CDR3 sequence (DNA): TGTGCCAGCAGCTTTTCGGGAGGGGAAAAACTGTTTTTT. The chain recombines TRBV7-2 with TRBJ1-4; D is uncertain. Trimming left V 3 bases short and J 8 bases short, with 10 bases between. Germline V gene sequence: CDR1 SGHTA, CDR2 FQGNSA. The CDR3 covers 13 residues.

The CDR3 DNA follows: TGTGCCAGCAGCCTAGCGGGGGGCGGCGGGGAGCTGTTTTTT. The encoded protein is CASSLAGGGGELFF. J is TRBJ2-2 and V is TRBV27, with 11 bases aligning to TRBD2. V trimming: 6 bases; J trimming: 7 bases; junction bases outside the gene matches: 4. This CDR3 comprises 14 residues. Germline-derived CDR1 and CDR2 are MNHEY and SMNVEV (reference sequence).

This clone has just one count. This chain links TRBV7-2 with TRBJ2-7, with 7 bases aligning to TRBD2. V trimming: 4 bases; J trimming: 7 bases; junction bases outside the gene matches: 13. The CDR3 consists of 15 residues. CDR1 is SGHTA, CDR2 FQGNSA, per germline. CDR3 nucleotide sequence: TGTGCCAGCAGCTCGACAGTCGGGGGGACGGGTGAGCAGTACTTC. Translating gives CASSSTVGGTGEQYF.

The chain has TRBV7-9 and TRBJ1-6, with 11 bases fitting TRBD1. This CDR3 spans 16 amino acids. CDR1 is SEHNR, CDR2 FQNEAQ, per germline (reference sequence). The V and J ends lost 7 bases and 10 bases, in that order; junction bases with no gene match: 12. CDR3 in amino acids: CASTLGGTGGYSPLHF. CDR3 nucleotide sequence: TGTGCCAGCACCCTAGGAGGGACAGGGGGATACTCACCCCTCCACTTT.

The chain combines TRBV9 with TRBJ2-7; D remains unclear. The CDR3 consists of 11 residues. Per the germline V gene, CDR1 is SGDLS and CDR2 is YYNGEE. V was trimmed by 4 bases and J by 3 bases, leaving 5 bases between them. The CDR3 sequence is CASSSHYEQYF. CDR3 bases: TGTGCCAGCAGCTCCCACTACGAGCAGTACTTC.

This sequence joins TRBV19 and TRBJ1-1; perhaps TRBD1 as D (6 bases). This CDR3 region has 14 residues. The V and J ends lost 10 bases and 0 bases respectively, with 15 bases between them. In germline, CDR1 is LNHDA, CDR2 SQIVND (reference sequence). DNA for the CDR3: TGTGCCACCGACTCAGGGGTCATGAACACTGAAGCTTTCTTT. Translation gives CATDSGVMNTEAFF.

This chain connects TRBV7-9 to TRBJ2-7; 13 nucleotides match TRBD2. V lost 5 bases to trimming and J lost 4 bases; unmatched junction nucleotides: 5. The CDR3 runs 15 residues. Germline CDR1 is SEHNR and CDR2 is FQNEAQ (reference sequence). The CDR3 region has the DNA TGTGCCAGCAGCCATCGGACTAGCGGGAGTTACGAGCAGTACTTC. Encoded protein: CASSHRTSGSYEQYF. Drawing the rest from reference TRBV7-9 and TRBJ2-7, the complete variable domain is DTGVSQNPRHKITKRGQNVTFRCDPISEHNRLYWYRQTLGQGPEFLTYFQNEAQLEKSRLLSDRFSAERPKGSFSTLEIQRTEQGDSAMYLCASSHRTSGSYEQYFGPGTRLTVT.

This chain connects TRBV19 to TRBJ1-1; no definite D call. V gave up 1 base and J gave up 1 base, with 4 bases separating them. Germline-derived CDR1 and CDR2 are LNHDA and SQIVND (reference sequence). The CDR3 runs 13 residues. CDR3 DNA: TGTGCCAGTAGTATAGTCAGGAACACTGAAGCTTTCTTT. This gives the protein CASSIVRNTEAFF.

This chain joins TRBV10-3 and TRBJ1-6, with D possibly TRBD1 on 5 matching bases. CDR1 and CDR2 from the germline V gene are ENHRY and SYGVKD. Between the trimmed V and J ends, which lost 0 bases and 5 bases, there was a span of 14 bases. CDR3 length: 17 residues. This CDR3 reads CAISESREGRDNSPLHF. In DNA, the CDR3 is TGTGCCATCAGTGAGTCGAGGGAGGGGAGGGATAATTCACCCCTCCACTTT.

The V gene is TRBV18, the J gene TRBJ1-1; D possibly corresponds to TRBD1 (5 bases). From germline, CDR1 is KGHSH and CDR2 LQKENI. This CDR3 spans 15 amino acids. V was shortened by 2 bases and J by 2 bases, with 12 bases between the two germline ends. CDR3: CASSPFQGSNTEAFF. CDR3 nucleotide sequence: TGTGCCAGCTCACCATTTCAGGGCTCTAACACTGAAGCTTTCTTT.

The V call is TRBV5-5, the J call TRBJ2-7; 11 bases fit TRBD1. The CDR3 covers 15 residues. V shed 3 bases and J 7 bases; nucleotides not matched to a gene: 9. CDR1 and CDR2 from the germline V gene are SGHKS and YYEKEE (reference sequence). The CDR3 DNA follows: TGTGCCAGCAGCTCCCGTGGACAGGGGGCAGGGGAGCAGTACTTC. Amino acids: CASSSRGQGAGEQYF.

This chain uses TRBV5-8 with TRBJ2-3; TRBD1 agrees at 8 bases. The CDR3 runs to 14 residues. Germline values: CDR1 SGHTS, CDR2 YDEGEE. Trimming cost V 4 bases and J 2 bases; bases outside gene matches: 3. The CDR3 here is CASSRTGNTDTQYF. The CDR3 DNA reads TGTGCCAGCAGCCGGACAGGGAACACAGATACGCAGTATTTT.

The rearrangement uses TRBV4-1 and TRBJ2-5; 9 nucleotides agree with TRBD1. With 7 bases clipped from V and 1 base from J, the junction kept 7 bases outside the gene matches. The CDR3 contains 15 residues. Germline V lookup: CDR1 MGHRA, CDR2 YSYEKL. This CDR3 reads CASTRDRVGQETQYF. The CDR3 bases are TGCGCCAGCACCAGGGACAGGGTAGGCCAAGAGACCCAGTACTTC.

V gene TRBV11-3 combines with J gene TRBJ2-7; no definite D call. Trimming removed 6 bases at V and 10 bases at J, with 13 bases between. From germline, CDR1 is SGHNT and CDR2 YENEEA. The length of the CDR3 is 11 residues. CDR3 protein: CASRKELYQYF. The CDR3 nucleotides read TGTGCCAGCAGGAAGGAGCTCTATCAGTACTTC.

The J gene is TRBJ2-5, the V gene TRBV5-1; no clear D gene. Between the trimmed V and J ends, which lost 0 bases and 5 bases, there was a span of 5 bases. The length of the CDR3 is 12 residues. In germline, CDR1 is SGHRS, CDR2 YFSETQ. DNA of the CDR3: TGCGCCAGCAGCTTGGAGCTGGAGACCCAGTACTTC. The encoded protein is CASSLELETQYF.

V gene TRBV28 combines with J gene TRBJ1-2; D ambiguous. The germline gives CDR1 MDHEN, CDR2 SYDVKM. CDR3 length equals 16 residues. The germline V and J ends were trimmed by 5 bases and 5 bases, with 21 bases remaining between them. This chain's CDR3 is CASSRQLMGFEYGYTF. As DNA, the CDR3 is TGTGCCAGCAGTCGCCAGCTCATGGGCTTTGAATATGGCTACACCTTC.